This paragraph reports one TCR beta chain. The record originates from a study of blood T cell repertoires in COVID-19. The overall study: Spain, Italy and the United States supplied samples that represented acute and convalescent COVID-19. T cells, B-cell-depleted T cells, or PBMCs supplied cDNA or gDNA.

Here immunoSEQ multiplex PCR was the method, and the copy in TCRdb shows in-frame clones only, minus some. The sample carries roughly 130,000 clones, about 86% recorded once. The CDR3 runs to 14 residues. The ends were cut back, 2 bases at V and 13 bases at J, with 20 bases in the middle. Germline V gene lookup returns CDR1 MDHEN and CDR2 SYDVKM. Self-reported history from a screening survey and questionnaire set each donor's cohort. Before being deemed recovered, Cohort 3 donors had two negative PCRs, clearance, or symptom resolution. The origin of this receptor is a man between 50 and 59 years old who had recovered from COVID-19. Sequenced input: PBMCs or T cells enriched from blood (not recorded which). The V and J genes are TRBV28 and TRBJ1-2, with D possibly TRBD1 on 6 matching bases. CDR3 amino acids: CASSLIRDTSFGTF. The CDR3 region has the DNA TGTGCCAGCAGTTTAATTCGGGACACATCCTTTGGCACCTTC.